The 15 T cell receptor beta chains given below trace back to one sample, sequenced in a study of blood T cells in healthy people across ages. A second about 7 to 11 cycle PCR used barcoded and J-beta primers. TCRdb reanalysed the 5' RACE reads using MiXCR and keeps one entry per CDR3 protein. This sample carries about 1.1 million distinct CDR3 sequences, more than 30% of them seen once, and the ten largest clones take about an eighth. Sequencing was performed on blood. Receptors originate from a man aged 18-30 years in good health.

The V call is TRBV7-2, the J call TRBJ2-1, with TRBD2 matching 11 bases. The J call may be faulty, since TRBJ2-7 better matches the DNA end. The CDR3 totals 17 residues. From germline, CDR1 is SGHTA and CDR2 FQGNSA. CDR3 in amino acids: CASSLAGTSGGYNEQYF. The CDR3 DNA sequence: TGTGCCAGCAGCTTGGCCGGTACTAGCGGGGGATACAATGAGCAGTACTTC.

V and J are TRBV9 and TRBJ1-5; possibly TRBD1 for D (5 bases). The germline V gene has CDR1 SGDLS and CDR2 YYNGEE. V was cut by 1 base and J by 5 bases, with 10 bases left in between. The CDR3 contains 14 residues. CDR3 nucleotide sequence: TGTGCCAGCAGCGTAACAGGTGCCGATCAGCCCCAGCATTTT. Its protein is CASSVTGADQPQHF.

With respect to this clonotype: In this CDR3 the conserved last residue, phenylalanine or tryptophan, is missing, so a read error is likely. The rearrangement links TRBV10-3 to TRBJ1-4, with D possibly TRBD1 on 6 matching bases. The CDR3 consists of 14 residues. CDR1 is ENHRY, CDR2 SYGVKD, per germline. The ends were cut back, 6 bases at V and 0 bases at J, with 8 bases in the middle. The DNA for the CDR3 is TGTGCCATCAGAGGGACATCAACTAATGAAAAACTGTTTATT. Its protein product is CAIRGTSTNEKLFI.

In its sample, this clonotype was seen a few times. The V and J genes are TRBV12-5 and TRBJ2-1; TRBD2 might be the D (6 bases). From germline, CDR1 is LGHNT and CDR2 FRNRAP. The CDR3 spans 14 residues. The V gene lost 6 bases and the J gene lost 0 bases, with 9 bases spanning the gap. The CDR3 nucleotides read TGTGCTAGTGGGCTTAGCGGCTCCTACAATGAGCAGTTCTTC. Translation: CASGLSGSYNEQFF.

V usage is TRBV6-2 or TRBV6-3 and J usage is TRBJ1-2, with a possible D match to TRBD1 (5 bases). V lost 10 bases and J lost 6, with 12 bases in between. The CDR3 is made up of 11 amino acids. Germline CDR1 and CDR2: MNHEY and SVGEGT. In DNA form, the CDR3 reads TGTGCCATCGACAGCCTAAATGGCTACACCTTC. Amino acids: CAIDSLNGYTF.

The chain carries TRBV12-3 or TRBV12-4 and TRBJ1-2; perhaps TRBD1 as D (6 bases). The V end lost 6 bases, the J end lost 6 bases, and 14 bases lay between the germline ends. The CDR3 spans 13 residues. The DNA for the CDR3 is TGTGCCAGCAGCCACCGACAGGTAGATGGCTACACCTTC. It specifies CASSHRQVDGYTF.

This sequence joins TRBV5-1 and TRBJ1-1; 10 positions match TRBD1. The germline CDR1 and CDR2 sequences are SGHRS and YFSETQ. Unmatched junction bases numbered 4, after V lost 4 bases and J lost 4 bases. CDR3 size: 14 residues. This chain's CDR3 is CASSGGQGSTEAFF. The CDR3 DNA reads as TGCGCCAGCAGCGGGGGACAGGGGAGCACTGAAGCTTTCTTT.

The chain employs TRBV6-1 and TRBJ2-6, with TRBD1 matching 10 bases. V was clipped by 5 bases and J by 3 bases; unmatched bases: 10. Germline assignment: CDR1 MNHNS and CDR2 SASEGT. The CDR3 covers 18 residues. The CDR3 DNA follows: TGTGCCAGCAGTAGCTCCGGGACAGGGGCATTTGGGGCCAACGTCCTGACTTTC. Its translation is CASSSSGTGAFGANVLTF.

In its sample, this clonotype was seen a few times. V gene TRBV30 combines with J gene TRBJ2-7; D could derive from TRBD1 or TRBD2 (5 bases each). The CDR3 is 13 residues long. Germline V lookup: CDR1 GTSNPN, CDR2 SVGIG (reference sequence). The germline V and J ends were trimmed by 6 bases and 1 base, with 13 bases remaining between them. DNA of the CDR3: TGTGCCTGCAGGGACGGAGGTTCCTACGAGCAGTACTTC. Its protein is CACRDGGSYEQYF. Full variable domain (remainder filled in from reference TRBV30 and TRBJ2-7): SQTIHQWPATLVQPVGSPLSLECTVEGTSNPNLYWYRQAAGRGLQLLFYSVGIGQISSEVPQNLSASRPQDRQFILSSKKLLLSDSGFYLCACRDGGSYEQYFGPGTRLTVT.

This chain uses TRBV5-1 with TRBJ2-3; D remains ambiguous. Trimming removed 8 bases from V and 1 base from J, with 11 bases in between. Germline V gene lookup returns CDR1 SGHRS and CDR2 YFSETQ. The CDR3 sequence is 13 residues long. As DNA, the CDR3 is TGCGCCAGTTTTGCTACGGGCACAGATACGCAGTATTTT. Its translation: CASFATGTDTQYF.

In its sample, this clonotype was seen a few times. The gene calls are TRBV7-8 and TRBJ1-2; 7 nucleotides match TRBD1. The V gene's germline CDR1 is SGHVS and CDR2 FQNEAQ. The CDR3 contains 16 residues. V lost 5 bases to trimming and J lost 0 bases; unmatched junction nucleotides: 9. For the CDR3, the DNA is TGTGCCAGCAGCCGGGACAGCCAAGTAGCTAACTATGGCTACACCTTC. Translation gives CASSRDSQVANYGYTF.

The chain couples TRBV4-3 to TRBJ1-6; D not certain. From germline, CDR1 is LGHNA and CDR2 YSLEER. The ends were cut back, 1 base at V and 10 bases at J, with 11 bases in the middle. This CDR3 comprises 14 residues. DNA for the CDR3: TGCGCCAGCAGCCAAGGGGTGATAGACTCACCCCTCCACTTT. This translates into CASSQGVIDSPLHF.

This clonotype occurred a few times. The chain couples TRBV5-1 to TRBJ2-1; D might be TRBD2 (6 bases). The CDR3 has 16 residues. The ends were cut back, 0 bases at V and 3 bases at J, with 13 bases in the middle. The germline V gene encodes CDR1 SGHRS and CDR2 YFSETQ. CDR3 bases: TGCGCCAGCAGCTTGGAGGGACTGACGAACTACAATGAGCAGTTCTTC. It encodes CASSLEGLTNYNEQFF.

This chain connects TRBV20-1 to TRBJ2-1; D might be TRBD1 or TRBD2, each matching 5 bases. TRBJ2-7 explains the end of the DNA better; the J call may be wrong. CDR3 length equals 14 residues. CDR1 and CDR2 from the germline V gene are DFQATT and SNEGSKA (reference sequence). The DNA of the CDR3 is TGCAGTCCTAAGTCCGGGACGAAAAGATACGAGCAGTACTTC. Its protein product is CSPKSGTKRYEQYF.

The gene calls are TRBV13 and TRBJ1-1; a weak D match, TRBD1 (5 bases). The CDR3 totals 15 residues. Germline lookup yields CDR1 PRHDT and CDR2 FYEKMQ (reference sequence). V gave up 5 bases and J gave up 0 bases, with 13 bases separating them. CDR3 sequence: CASSPQGNMNTEAFF. The CDR3 nucleotides read TGTGCCAGCAGCCCCCAGGGAAACATGAACACTGAAGCTTTCTTT.